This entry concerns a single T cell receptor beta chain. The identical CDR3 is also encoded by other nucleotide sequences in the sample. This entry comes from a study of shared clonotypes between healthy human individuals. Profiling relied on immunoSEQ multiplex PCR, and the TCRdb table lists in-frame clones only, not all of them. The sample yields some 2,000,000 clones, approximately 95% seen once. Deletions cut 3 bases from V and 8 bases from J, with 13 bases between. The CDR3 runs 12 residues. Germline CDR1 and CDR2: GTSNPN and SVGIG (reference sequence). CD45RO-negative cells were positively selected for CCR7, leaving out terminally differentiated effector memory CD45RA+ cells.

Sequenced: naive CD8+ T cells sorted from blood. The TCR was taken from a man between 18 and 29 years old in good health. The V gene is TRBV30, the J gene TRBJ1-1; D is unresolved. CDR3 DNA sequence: TGTGCCTGGAGCGTTCTAGGGAGCGAAGCTTTCTTT. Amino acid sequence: CAWSVLGSEAFF.